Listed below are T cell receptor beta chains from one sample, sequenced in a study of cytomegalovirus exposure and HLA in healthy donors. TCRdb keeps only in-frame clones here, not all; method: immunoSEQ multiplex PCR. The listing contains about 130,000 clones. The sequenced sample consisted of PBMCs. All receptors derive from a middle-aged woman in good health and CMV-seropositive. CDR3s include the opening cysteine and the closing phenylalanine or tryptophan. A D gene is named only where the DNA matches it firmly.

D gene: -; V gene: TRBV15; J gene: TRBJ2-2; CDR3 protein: CATSRDPGTGELFF; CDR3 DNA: TGTGCCACCAGCAGAGACCCAGGGACCGGGGAGCTGTTTTTT
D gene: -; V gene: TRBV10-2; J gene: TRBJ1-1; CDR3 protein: CASSPQNTEAFF; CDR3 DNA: TGCGCCAGCAGCCCACAGAACACTGAAGCTTTCTTT
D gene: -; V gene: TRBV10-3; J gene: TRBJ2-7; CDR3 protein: CAISTAGLSYEQYF; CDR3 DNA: TGTGCCATCAGCACCGCAGGGCTCTCCTACGAGCAGTACTTC
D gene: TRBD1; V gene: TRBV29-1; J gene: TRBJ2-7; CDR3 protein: CSVWTGGYEQYF; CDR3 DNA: TGCAGCGTGTGGACAGGGGGCTACGAGCAGTACTTC
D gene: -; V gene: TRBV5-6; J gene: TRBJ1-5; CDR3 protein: CASSLGLNQPQHF; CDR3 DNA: TGTGCCAGCAGCTTGGGGCTTAATCAGCCCCAGCATTTT
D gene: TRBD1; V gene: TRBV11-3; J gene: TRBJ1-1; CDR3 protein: CASSQGQVGMNTEAFF; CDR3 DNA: TGTGCCAGCTCCCAAGGACAGGTTGGCATGAACACTGAAGCTTTCTTT
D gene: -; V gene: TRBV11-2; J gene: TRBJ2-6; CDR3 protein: CASSLSTTGANVLTF; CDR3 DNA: TGTGCCAGCAGCTTAAGCACTACTGGGGCCAACGTCCTGACTTTC
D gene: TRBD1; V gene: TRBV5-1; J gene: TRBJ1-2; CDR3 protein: CASSSSQGAEFGYTF; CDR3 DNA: TGCGCCAGCAGCTCATCACAGGGGGCTGAATTCGGCTACACCTTC
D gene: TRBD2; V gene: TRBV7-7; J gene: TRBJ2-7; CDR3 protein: CASSLAGGPEQYF; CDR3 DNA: TGTGCCAGCAGCTTAGCGGGAGGGCCGGAGCAGTACTTC
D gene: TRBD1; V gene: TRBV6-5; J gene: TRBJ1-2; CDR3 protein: CASSYSRGRNYGYTF; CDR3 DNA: TGTGCCAGCAGTTACTCAAGGGGGCGGAACTATGGCTACACCTTC
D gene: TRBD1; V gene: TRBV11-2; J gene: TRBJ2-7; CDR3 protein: CASSAGTGPSYEQYF; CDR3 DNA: TGTGCCAGCAGCGCCGGGACAGGCCCTTCCTACGAGCAGTACTTC
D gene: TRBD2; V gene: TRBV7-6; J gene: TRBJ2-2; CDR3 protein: CASSFGLALNTGELFF; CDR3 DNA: TGTGCCAGCAGCTTCGGACTAGCTCTGAACACCGGGGAGCTGTTTTTT
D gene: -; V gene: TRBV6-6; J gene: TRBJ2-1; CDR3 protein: CASSYAGINEQFF; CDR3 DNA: TGTGCCAGCAGTTACGCAGGGATCAATGAGCAGTTCTTC
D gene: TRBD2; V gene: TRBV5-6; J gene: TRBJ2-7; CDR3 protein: CASSFPTSGYYEQYF; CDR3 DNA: TGTGCCAGCAGCTTTCCGACTAGCGGGTACTACGAGCAGTACTTC
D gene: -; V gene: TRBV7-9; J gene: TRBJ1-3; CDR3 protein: CASSLYGYTIYF; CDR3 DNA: TGTGCCAGCAGCCTTTACGGGTACACCATATATTTT
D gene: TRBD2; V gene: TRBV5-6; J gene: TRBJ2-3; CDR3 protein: CASNSEGLAGGGTDTQYF; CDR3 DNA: TGTGCCAGCAATTCCGAGGGACTAGCGGGTGGCGGCACAGATACGCAGTATTTT
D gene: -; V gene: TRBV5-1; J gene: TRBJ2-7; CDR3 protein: CASSLDPSEQYF; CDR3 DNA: TGCGCCAGCAGCTTGGATCCCAGTGAGCAGTACTTC
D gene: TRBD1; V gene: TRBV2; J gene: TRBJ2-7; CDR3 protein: CASSIQGEKQYF; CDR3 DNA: TGTGCCAGCAGTATTCAGGGGGAAAAGCAGTACTTC
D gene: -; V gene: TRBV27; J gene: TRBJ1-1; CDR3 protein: CASSYAVNTEAFF; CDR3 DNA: TGTGCCAGCAGTTATGCGGTGAACACTGAAGCTTTCTTT
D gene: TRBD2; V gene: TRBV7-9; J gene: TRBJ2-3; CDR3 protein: CASSLGGGTADTQYF; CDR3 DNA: TGTGCCAGCAGCTTAGGGGGGGGTACCGCAGATACGCAGTATTTT
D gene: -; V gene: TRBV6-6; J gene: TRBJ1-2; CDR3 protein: CASSPGMNYGYTF; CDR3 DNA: TGTGCCAGCAGCCCGGGAATGAACTATGGCTACACCTTC
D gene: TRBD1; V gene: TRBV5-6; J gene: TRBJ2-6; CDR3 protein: CASSAVGTGLDGANVLTF; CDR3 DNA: TGTGCCAGCAGCGCCGTGGGGACAGGGTTAGATGGGGCCAACGTCCTGACTTTC
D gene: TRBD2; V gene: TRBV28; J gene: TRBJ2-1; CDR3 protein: CASSFGLAGRSSYNEQFF; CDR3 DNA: TGTGCCAGCAGTTTTGGGTTAGCGGGAAGGAGCTCCTACAATGAGCAGTTCTTC
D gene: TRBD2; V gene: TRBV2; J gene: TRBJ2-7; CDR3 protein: CASSGLAGGEQYF; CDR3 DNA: TGTGCCAGCAGTGGCCTAGCGGGAGGCGAGCAGTACTTC
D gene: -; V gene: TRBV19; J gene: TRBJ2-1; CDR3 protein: CASRSDSYEQFF; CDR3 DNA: TGTGCCAGTAGGTCCGATAGTTATGAGCAGTTCTTC
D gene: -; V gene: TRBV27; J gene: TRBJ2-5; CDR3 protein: CASSPAWQTQETQYF; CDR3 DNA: TGTGCCAGCAGTCCTGCCTGGCAAACCCAAGAGACCCAGTACTTC
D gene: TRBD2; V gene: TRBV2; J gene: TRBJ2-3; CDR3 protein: CASRRGGTSADTQYF; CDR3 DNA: TGTGCCAGCAGAAGAGGTGGGACTAGCGCAGATACGCAGTATTTT
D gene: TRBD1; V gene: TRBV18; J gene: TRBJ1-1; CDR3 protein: CASSPRDRGWTEAFF; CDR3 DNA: TGTGCCAGCTCTCCTCGGGACAGGGGTTGGACTGAAGCTTTCTTT
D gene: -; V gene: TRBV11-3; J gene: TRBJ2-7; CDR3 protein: CASSSGTYEQYF; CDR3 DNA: TGTGCCAGCAGCTCCGGGACCTACGAGCAGTACTTC
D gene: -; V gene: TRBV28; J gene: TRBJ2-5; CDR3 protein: CASSAIRAGETQYF; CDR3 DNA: TGTGCCAGCAGCGCCATAAGGGCGGGGGAGACCCAGTACTTC
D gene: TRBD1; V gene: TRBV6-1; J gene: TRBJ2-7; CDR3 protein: CASSPQWDRLEQYF; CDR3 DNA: TGTGCCAGCAGTCCTCAATGGGACAGGCTGGAGCAGTACTTC
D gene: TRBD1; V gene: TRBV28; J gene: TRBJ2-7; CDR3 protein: CASSFPGQGGSYEQYF; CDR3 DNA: TGTGCCAGCAGTTTCCCCGGACAGGGTGGTTCCTACGAGCAGTACTTC
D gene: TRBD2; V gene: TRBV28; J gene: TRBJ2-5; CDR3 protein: CASSPRLAGVGETQYF; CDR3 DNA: TGTGCCAGCAGCCCTAGACTAGCGGGAGTGGGGGAGACCCAGTACTTC
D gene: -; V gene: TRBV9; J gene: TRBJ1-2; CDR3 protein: CASSVAQARYGYTF; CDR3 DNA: TGTGCCAGCAGCGTAGCACAGGCTCGTTATGGCTACACCTTC
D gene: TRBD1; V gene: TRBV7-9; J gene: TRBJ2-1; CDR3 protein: CASTGGQGGYNEQFF; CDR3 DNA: TGTGCCAGCACCGGCGGACAGGGGGGCTACAATGAGCAGTTCTTC
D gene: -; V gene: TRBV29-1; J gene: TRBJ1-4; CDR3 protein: CSVEAGSSRKLFF; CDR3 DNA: TGCAGCGTTGAAGCCGGGTCCAGTCGAAAACTGTTTTTT
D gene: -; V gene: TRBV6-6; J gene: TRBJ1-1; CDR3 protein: CASTSRNLGAFF; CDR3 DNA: TGTGCCAGCACCTCGCGGAACCTCGGGGCTTTCTTT
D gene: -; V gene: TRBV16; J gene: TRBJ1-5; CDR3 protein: CASSQLLSTNQPQHF; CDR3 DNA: TGTGCCAGCAGCCAATTATTGAGCACTAATCAGCCCCAGCATTTT
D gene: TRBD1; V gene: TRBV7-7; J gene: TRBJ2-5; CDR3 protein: CASSLDRGQETQYF; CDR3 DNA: TGTGCCAGCAGCTTAGACAGGGGACAAGAGACCCAGTACTTC
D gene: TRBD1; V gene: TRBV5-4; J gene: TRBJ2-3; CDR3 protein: CASSWTGTDTQYF; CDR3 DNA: TGTGCCAGCAGCTGGACAGGGACAGATACGCAGTATTTT
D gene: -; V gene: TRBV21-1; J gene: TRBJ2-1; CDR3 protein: CASSKRDSSYNEQFF; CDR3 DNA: TGTGCCAGCAGCAAACGGGACAGCTCCTACAATGAGCAGTTCTTC
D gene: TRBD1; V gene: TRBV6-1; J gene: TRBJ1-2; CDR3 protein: CASSERGQSGYTF; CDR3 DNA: TGTGCCAGCAGTGAAAGGGGACAGAGCGGCTACACCTTC
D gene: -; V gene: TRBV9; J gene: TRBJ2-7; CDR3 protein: CASSPVSNRDSEQYF; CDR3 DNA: TGTGCCAGCAGCCCCGTATCCAACAGGGATAGCGAGCAGTACTTC
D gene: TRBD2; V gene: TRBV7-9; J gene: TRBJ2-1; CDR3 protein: CASSSGPSGRGDEQFF; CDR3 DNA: TGTGCCAGCAGCTCAGGTCCCAGCGGGAGAGGGGATGAGCAGTTCTTC
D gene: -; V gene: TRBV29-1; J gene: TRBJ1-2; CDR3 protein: CSVEDLAFYGYTF; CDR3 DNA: TGCAGCGTTGAAGATCTAGCCTTCTATGGCTACACCTTC
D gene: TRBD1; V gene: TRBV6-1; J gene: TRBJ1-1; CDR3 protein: CASSSRDRGMIEAFF; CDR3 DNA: TGTGCCAGCAGTTCCCGGGACAGGGGCATGATTGAAGCTTTCTTT